One TCR beta chain is described in this entry. The antigen is unknown. 5'RACE with constant-segment primers yielded barcoded, UMI-tagged TCR alpha and TCR beta cDNA libraries. TCRdb called the 5' RACE reads again in MiXCR, with one record for every CDR3 protein. The sample has 120,000 or so distinct CDR3 sequences; approximately 6.2% are singletons. The CDR3 has 15 residues. CDR1 and CDR2 (germline): KGHSH, LQKENI. Trimming stripped 3 bases from V and 4 bases from J, with 15 bases between. The sample belongs to a study of T-cell memory formation after mild COVID-19. Study at large: Clusters were largely donor specific. Regarding the study as a whole: Mainly in CM and EM were contracting CD4+ clones; CD8+ were in EMRA. The appearance of some responding clones in pre-infection memory suggested that cross-reactive memory joined.

Specimen: PBMCs or a T cell subset sorted from them (not recorded which). The receptor was derived from an adult woman who had mild COVID-19 (a few samples of this study predate the infection). Cell type and time point are not known. The rearrangement uses TRBV18 and TRBJ2-5; tentatively, D is TRBD1 or TRBD2 (5 bases each). The CDR3 here is CASSPIGTTGETQYF. The CDR3 region has the DNA TGTGCCAGCTCACCCATCGGGACGACGGGAGAGACCCAGTACTTC.